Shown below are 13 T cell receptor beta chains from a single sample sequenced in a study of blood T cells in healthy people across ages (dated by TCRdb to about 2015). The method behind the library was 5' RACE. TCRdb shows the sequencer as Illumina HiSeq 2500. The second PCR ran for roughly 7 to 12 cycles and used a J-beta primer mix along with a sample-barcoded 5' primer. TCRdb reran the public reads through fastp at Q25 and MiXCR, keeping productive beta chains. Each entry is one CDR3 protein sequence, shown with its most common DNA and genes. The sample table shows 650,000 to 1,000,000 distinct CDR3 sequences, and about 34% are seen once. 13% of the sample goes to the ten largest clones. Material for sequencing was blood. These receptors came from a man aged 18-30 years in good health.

In DNA form, the CDR3 reads TGTGCCAGCAGCTTAGGACCGGGACTAGCTGAGACCCAGTACTTC. Amino acids: CASSLGPGLAETQYF. This chain connects TRBV7-2 to TRBJ2-5; 9 nucleotides match TRBD2. The trim removed 1 base at V and 5 bases at J, leaving 5 bases unmatched. There are 15 residues in the CDR3. The germline V gene has CDR1 SGHTA and CDR2 FQGNSA.

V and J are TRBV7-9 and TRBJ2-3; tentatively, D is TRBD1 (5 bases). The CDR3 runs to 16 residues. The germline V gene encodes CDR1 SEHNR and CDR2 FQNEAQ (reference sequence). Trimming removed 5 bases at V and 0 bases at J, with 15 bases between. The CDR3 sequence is CASSPEQGTSTDTQYF. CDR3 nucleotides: TGTGCCAGCAGCCCCGAGCAGGGCACTAGCACAGATACGCAGTATTTT.

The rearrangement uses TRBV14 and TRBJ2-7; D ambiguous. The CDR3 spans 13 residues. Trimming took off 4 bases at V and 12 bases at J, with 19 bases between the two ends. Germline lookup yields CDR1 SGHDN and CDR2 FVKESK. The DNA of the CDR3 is TGTGCCAGCAGCCCACTGAGTTTTGGGGTTGCGTACTTC. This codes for CASSPLSFGVAYF.

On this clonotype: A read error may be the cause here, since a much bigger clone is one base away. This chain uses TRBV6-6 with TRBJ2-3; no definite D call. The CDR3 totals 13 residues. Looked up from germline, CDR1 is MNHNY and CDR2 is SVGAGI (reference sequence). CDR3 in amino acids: CASTRDATYTQYF. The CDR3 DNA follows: TGTGCCAGCACCCGTGATGCCACATATACGCAGTATTTT.

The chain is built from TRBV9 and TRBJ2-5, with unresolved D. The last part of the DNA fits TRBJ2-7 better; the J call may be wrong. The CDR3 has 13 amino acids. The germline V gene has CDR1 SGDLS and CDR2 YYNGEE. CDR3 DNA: TGTGCCAGCAGCGCCCCAGAAACCTACGAGCAGTACTTC. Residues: CASSAPETYEQYF.

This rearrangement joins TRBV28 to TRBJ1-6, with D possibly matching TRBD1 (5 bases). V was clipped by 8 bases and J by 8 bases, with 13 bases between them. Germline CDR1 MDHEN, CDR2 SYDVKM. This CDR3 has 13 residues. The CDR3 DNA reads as TGTGCCAGCCGCGGGACGCTTTATTCACCCCTCCACTTT. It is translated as CASRGTLYSPLHF.

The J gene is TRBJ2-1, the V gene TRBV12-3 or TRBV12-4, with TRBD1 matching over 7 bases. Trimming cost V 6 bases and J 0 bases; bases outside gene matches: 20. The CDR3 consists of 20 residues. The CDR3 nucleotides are TGTGCCAGCAGCCTCACACCACCCCGGACAGGTTCGAGCTCCTACAATGAGCAGTTCTTC. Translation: CASSLTPPRTGSSSYNEQFF.

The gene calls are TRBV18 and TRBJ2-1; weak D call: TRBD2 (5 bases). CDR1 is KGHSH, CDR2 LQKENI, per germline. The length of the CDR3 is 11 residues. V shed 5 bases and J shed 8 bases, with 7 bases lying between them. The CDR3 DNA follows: TGTGCCAGCTCATTAGCGCATGAGCAGTTCTTC. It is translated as CASSLAHEQFF.

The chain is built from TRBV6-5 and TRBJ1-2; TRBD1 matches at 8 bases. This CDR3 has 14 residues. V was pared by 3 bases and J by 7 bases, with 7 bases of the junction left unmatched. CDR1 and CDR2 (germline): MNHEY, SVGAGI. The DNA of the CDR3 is TGTGCCAGCAGTTATGGACAGGGTGGAGGTGGCTACACCTTC. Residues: CASSYGQGGGGYTF.

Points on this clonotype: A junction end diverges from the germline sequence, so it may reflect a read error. Here the CDR3 DNA reads TGTGCCAGCAGCCCCAGCATCACAGATGCGCAGTATTTT. Encoded protein: CASSPSITDAQYF. This rearrangement joins TRBV7-9 to TRBJ2-3; no firm D call. Germline CDR1 reads SEHNR; CDR2 reads FQNEAQ (reference sequence). The CDR3 is 13 residues long.

The DNA for the CDR3 is TGTGCCAGCAGTTTAGACAGGGGGGCGGGCTACACCTTC. Its protein is CASSLDRGAGYTF. This sequence joins TRBV27 and TRBJ1-2; 9 bases match TRBD1. Germline trimming cut 2 bases from V and 8 bases from J; bases unmatched to any gene: 3. The length of the CDR3 is 13 residues. Germline CDR1 MNHEY, CDR2 SMNVEV (reference sequence).

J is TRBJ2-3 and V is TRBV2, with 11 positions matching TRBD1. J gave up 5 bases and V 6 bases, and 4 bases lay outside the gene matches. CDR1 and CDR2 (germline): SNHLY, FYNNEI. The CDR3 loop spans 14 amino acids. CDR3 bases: TGTGCCAGCAGGCCCGGGACAGGGGGAGATACGCAGTATTTT. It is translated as CASRPGTGGDTQYF.

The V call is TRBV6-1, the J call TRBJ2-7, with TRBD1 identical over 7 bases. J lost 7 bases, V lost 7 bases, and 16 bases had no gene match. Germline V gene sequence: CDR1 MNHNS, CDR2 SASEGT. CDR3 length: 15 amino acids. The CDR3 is CASNLDRASYNEQYF. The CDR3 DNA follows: TGTGCCAGCAATCTAGACAGGGCCAGCTACAATGAGCAGTACTTC.